This TCR beta chain was found in a study of prognosis after radiotherapy for stage I lung cancer. Across the study: Approximately 14 of the patients presented with newly diagnosed primary stage I lung tumors; a few had oligometastatic NSCLC following surgical resection of the primary tumor. For radiotherapy, patients got SBRT split into 3 to 5 fractions, giving a biologically effective dose of at least 100 Gy. Study results and limitations: Patients with distant metastases had lower Shannon entropy after stereotactic body radiation therapy.

As concerns this clonotype: What it binds is not known.

Genomic DNA was subjected to two-round multiplex PCR for amplification of TCR beta CDR3. Primers (each specific to one TRBV or TRBJ gene) were used in first-round PCR. TCRdb processed the multiplex PCR reads anew with MiXCR; each CDR3 protein has one entry. The sample lists about 16,000 distinct CDR3 sequences; less than 45% were seen once. The CDR3 runs to 14 residues. V dropped 4 bases and J dropped 3; count of bases not matched to a gene: 3. The germline gives CDR1 LNHDA, CDR2 SQIVND (reference sequence). Blood draws of roughly 6 milliliters of peripheral blood occurred at each of two time points. The receptor was isolated from a donor over 45 with non-small cell lung cancer. The source material was PBMCs, sampled before or after stereotactic body radiation therapy (not recorded which). The genes are TRBV19 and TRBJ1-5; the match to TRBD1 covers 7 bases. In DNA form, the CDR3 reads TGTGCCAGTAGTACGGGACAGCCCAATCAGCCCCAGCATTTT. This sequence encodes CASSTGQPNQPQHF. Using reference TRBV19 and TRBJ1-5 for the parts outside the CDR3, the full variable domain is DGGITQSPKYLFRKEGQNVTLSCEQNLNHDAMYWYRQDPGQGLRLIYYSQIVNDFQKGDIAEGYSVSREKKESFPLTVTSAQKNPTAFYLCASSTGQPNQPQHFGDGTRLSIL.